Listed below are T cell receptor beta chains from one sample, sequenced in a study of cytomegalovirus exposure and HLA in healthy donors. Only in-frame clones appear in the TCRdb table, and some are missing; sequencing was by immunoSEQ multiplex PCR. The sample carries approximately 77,000 clones, nearly 80% recorded once. The sample was PBMCs. The receptors were sampled from a man aged 40-49 years in good health and CMV-seronegative. Both conserved end residues are trimmed from each CDR3. Fields, in order: V gene, J gene, CDR3 protein.

v_call: TRBV7-9; j_call: TRBJ2-1; cdr3_aa: ASSFLQGTRNEQF
v_call: TRBV9; j_call: TRBJ1-2; cdr3_aa: ASSPGQGLANYGYT
v_call: TRBV7-2; j_call: TRBJ2-7; cdr3_aa: ASSFGLAFNSYEQY
v_call: TRBV29-1; j_call: TRBJ1-1; cdr3_aa: SARQANTEAF
v_call: TRBV19; j_call: TRBJ1-1; cdr3_aa: ASRGQGQSEAF
v_call: TRBV21-1; j_call: TRBJ1-5; cdr3_aa: AGGTHRQPQH
v_call: TRBV11-2; j_call: TRBJ2-5; cdr3_aa: ASSLERSNQETQY
v_call: TRBV11-2; j_call: TRBJ2-7; cdr3_aa: ASSLDPGGRVAY
v_call: TRBV23-1; j_call: TRBJ2-3; cdr3_aa: ASSQSFSTKKARTSTDTQY
v_call: TRBV13; j_call: TRBJ2-3; cdr3_aa: ASSLNGGGTDTQY
v_call: TRBV25-1; j_call: TRBJ2-3; cdr3_aa: ASTTTDTQY
v_call: TRBV6-6; j_call: TRBJ1-2; cdr3_aa: ASRGQGDYGYT
v_call: TRBV6-5; j_call: TRBJ1-5; cdr3_aa: ASSPRGRNQPQH
v_call: TRBV7-6; j_call: TRBJ2-5; cdr3_aa: ASSFDRQVQY
v_call: TRBV6-4; j_call: TRBJ2-2; cdr3_aa: ASSDLAGGFVGELF
v_call: TRBV30; j_call: TRBJ2-1; cdr3_aa: AWSVAASYNEQF